Each of the 22 T cell receptor beta chains below was sequenced from the same sample in a study of blood T cells in healthy people across ages. Together with a sample-barcoded 5' primer, a J-beta primer mix was included in a second PCR lasting 7 to 11 cycles. TCRdb re-called the 5' RACE reads through MiXCR, storing one row per CDR3 protein. The sample holds approximately 830,000 distinct CDR3 sequences, approximately 65% seen once. Sequences were obtained from blood. All receptors come from a man aged 30 to 45 in good health.

This clonotype was counted only a few times. The rearrangement links TRBV5-1 to TRBJ2-4; tentatively, D is TRBD1 (5 bases). Judging by the DNA end, TRBJ2-7 fits better; the J call may be wrong. The length of the CDR3 is 14 residues. Germline V gene data show CDR1 as SGHRS and CDR2 as YFSETQ. The CDR3 here is CASSFETESYEQYF. The CDR3, as DNA: TGCGCCAGCAGCTTCGAGACAGAGTCCTACGAGCAGTACTTC.

As regards this clonotype: A far bigger clonotype differs at one base, so this is likely a read error. This chain links TRBV11-3 with TRBJ2-5, with no clear D. The DNA end is more similar to TRBJ2-7, so the J call may be wrong. CDR3 length: 11 residues. Per the germline V gene, CDR1 is SGHNT and CDR2 is YENEEA. CDR3 protein: CASSLTCEQYF. The CDR3 DNA is TGTGCCAGCAGCTTAACCTGCGAGCAGTACTTC.

V and J are TRBV20-1 and TRBJ2-5; D perhaps matches TRBD1 (6 bases). V dropped 6 bases and J dropped 5 bases, with 13 bases sitting between them. CDR1 is DFQATT, CDR2 SNEGSKA, per germline (reference sequence). The CDR3 runs to 12 residues. The CDR3 is CSAKQGEETQYF. The DNA of the CDR3 is TGCAGTGCCAAACAGGGCGAGGAGACCCAGTACTTC.

V is TRBV20-1 and J is TRBJ1-6, with D maybe TRBD1 (5 bases). Trimming cost V 2 bases and J 5 bases, with 19 bases left between them. The CDR3 loop spans 17 amino acids. CDR1 is DFQATT and CDR2 is SNEGSKA in the germline V gene (reference sequence). Here the CDR3 reads CSARRSSGWSNNSPLHF. CDR3 in DNA: TGCAGTGCTAGACGTTCATCAGGGTGGTCGAATAATTCACCCCTCCACTTT.

Only one count was recorded for this clonotype. The V call is TRBV21-1, the J call TRBJ1-4; the table's D call, TRBD1, has no DNA check behind it. TRBV21-1 is designated a pseudogene. CDR3 length: 17 amino acids. This CDR3 reads CASSTGGPTGAEEKLFF. The CDR3 nucleotides read TGTGCCAGCAGCACCGGGGGACCCACAGGGGCGGAGGAAAAACTGTTTTTT.

This chain connects TRBV6-5 to TRBJ2-7; possible D gene TRBD2, 6 bases. Per the germline V gene, CDR1 is MNHEY and CDR2 is SVGAGI. There are 13 residues in the CDR3. V lost 5 bases and J lost 7, with 15 bases in between. The CDR3 coding sequence is TGTGCCAGCAGTCAGACTAGTTTCTATGAGCAGTACTTC. As protein: CASSQTSFYEQYF.

The chain combines TRBV20-1 with TRBJ2-5; weak D call: TRBD2 (5 bases). Germline V lookup: CDR1 DFQATT, CDR2 SNEGSKA (reference sequence). The CDR3 has 10 residues. Trimming took off 6 bases at V and 7 bases at J, with 9 bases between the two ends. The CDR3 here is CSATSGTQYF. CDR3 bases: TGCAGTGCCACTAGTGGGACCCAGTACTTC.

The V and J genes are TRBV9 and TRBJ1-2; D perhaps matches TRBD1 (6 bases). The V gene lost 4 bases and the J gene lost 7 bases, with 17 bases spanning the gap. The V gene's germline CDR1 is SGDLS and CDR2 YYNGEE. The CDR3 extends over 14 amino acids. The CDR3 bases are TGTGCCAGCAGCCAGTGGGGGGGGCCTTCTGGCTACACCTTC. This codes for CASSQWGGPSGYTF. The full variable domain, completed using reference TRBV9 and TRBJ1-2, is DSGVTQTPKHLITATGQRVTLRCSPRSGDLSVYWYQQSLDQGLQFLIQYYNGEERAKGNILERFSAQQFPDLHSELNLSSLELGDSALYFCASSQWGGPSGYTFGSGTRLTVV.

The chain joins TRBV2 to TRBJ2-4, with D perhaps matching TRBD2 (6 bases). The tail of the sequence fits TRBJ2-7 better, so the J call may be wrong. Looked up from germline, CDR1 is SNHLY and CDR2 is FYNNEI. The CDR3 runs to 14 residues. The CDR3: CASMRWGEGNEQYF. The DNA of the CDR3 is TGTGCCAGCATGCGTTGGGGGGAAGGAAACGAGCAGTACTTC.

The V gene is TRBV29-1, the J gene TRBJ2-1; D may correspond to TRBD1 or TRBD2 (6 bases each). The germline gives CDR1 SQVTM, CDR2 ANQGSEA. The CDR3 runs 14 residues. V lost 6 bases and J lost 5, with 17 bases in between. The CDR3 spells CSVHRGGGNNEQFF. Here the CDR3 DNA reads TGCAGCGTCCACCGAGGAGGGGGGAACAATGAGCAGTTCTTC.

A remark on this clonotype: Its ends do not fully match the called genes, so a read error is possible. The chain couples TRBV4-1 to TRBJ2-7; 7 bases map to TRBD1. The CDR3 contains 15 residues. The germline V gene has CDR1 MGHRA and CDR2 YSYEKL. The chain's CDR3 is CASGHGDRDSYEQYF. The CDR3, as DNA: TGCGCCAGCGGCCACGGAGACAGGGATTCCTACGAGCAGTACTTC.

The V gene is TRBV4-2, the J gene TRBJ2-7, with TRBD1 matching over 8 bases. This CDR3 spans 15 amino acids. CDR1 and CDR2 from the germline V gene are LGHNA and YNFKEQ. Unmatched junction bases numbered 11, after V lost 3 bases and J lost 7 bases. CDR3 sequence (DNA): TGTGCCAGCAGCCATGAGGACAGGGTTTTCAATGAGCAGTACTTC. Protein: CASSHEDRVFNEQYF.

The chain combines TRBV14 with TRBJ1-2, with a weak D call TRBD1 (5 bases). V was pared by 1 base and J by 3 bases, with 18 bases between. The CDR3 runs to 17 residues. Germline V gene data show CDR1 as SGHDN and CDR2 as FVKESK. The CDR3 DNA reads as TGTGCCAGCAGCCAAGTAGCTCTGGGGACGGGGTACTATGGCTACACCTTC. The encoded protein is CASSQVALGTGYYGYTF. The full variable domain, with the rest looked up from reference TRBV14 and TRBJ1-2, is EAGVTQFPSHSVIEKGQTVTLRCDPISGHDNLYWYRRVMGKEIKFLLHFVKESKQDESGMPNNRFLAERTGGTYSTLKVQPAELEDSGVYFCASSQVALGTGYYGYTFGSGTRLTVV.

The chain joins TRBV12-3 or TRBV12-4 to TRBJ2-7; 10 positions match TRBD1. Unmatched junction bases numbered 7, after V lost 9 bases and J lost 5 bases. This CDR3 has 13 amino acids. The CDR3 coding sequence is TGTGCCAGTGGCCGGGACAGGGGCAACGAGCAGTACTTC. Encoded protein: CASGRDRGNEQYF.

J is TRBJ2-4 and V is TRBV27, with 15 bases fitting TRBD2. Near its end, the DNA agrees better with TRBJ2-5, so the J call may be wrong. This CDR3 has 17 residues. Looked up from germline, CDR1 is MNHEY and CDR2 is SMNVEV (reference sequence). In DNA form, the CDR3 reads TGTGCCAGCAGTCCTGGGACTAGCGGGGGGACCCAAGAGACCCAGTACTTC. Encoded protein: CASSPGTSGGTQETQYF.

In this sample, this clonotype turned up a few times. This chain joins TRBV6-6 and TRBJ2-3, with 7 bases lining up with TRBD2. This CDR3 spans 16 amino acids. Germline-derived CDR1 and CDR2 are MNHNY and SVGAGI (reference sequence). Trimming took 2 bases from V and 1 from J; bases not matched to a gene: 6. CDR3 sequence (DNA): TGTGCCAGCAGTTACGGAGCCAGCGGGGGCACAGATACGCAGTATTTT. It is translated as CASSYGASGGTDTQYF.

The chain combines TRBV4-3 with TRBJ2-1; 9 bases agree with TRBD1. The CDR3 runs to 15 residues. Per the germline V gene, CDR1 is LGHNA and CDR2 is YSLEER. The junction had 2 bases not matched to a gene; V was cut back by 1 base and J by 4 bases. CDR3 sequence: CASSQVGTGYNEQFF. DNA for the CDR3: TGCGCCAGCAGCCAAGTGGGGACAGGGTACAATGAGCAGTTCTTC.

This rearrangement joins TRBV7-9 to TRBJ2-7, with 9 bases that match TRBD1. The closer fit of TRBJ2-5 to the DNA end suggests the J call may be wrong. Per germline, CDR1 SEHNR and CDR2 FQNEAQ (reference sequence). The CDR3 contains 20 residues. This CDR3 reads CASSLTHRDRDGGYQETQYF. DNA of the CDR3: TGTGCCAGCAGCCTCACCCACCGGGACAGGGACGGGGGATACCAAGAGACCCAGTACTTC.

The gene calls are TRBV5-1 and TRBJ2-7, with 10 nucleotides matching TRBD1. Germline-derived CDR1 and CDR2 are SGHRS and YFSETQ. V was clipped by 4 bases and J by 4 bases; unmatched bases: 11. The CDR3 contains 16 residues. This CDR3 reads CASSPNGQGGRYEQYF. The CDR3 bases are TGCGCCAGCAGCCCAAATGGACAGGGGGGAAGGTACGAGCAGTACTTC.

Only a few counts were recorded for this clonotype. The rearrangement joins TRBV10-3 to TRBJ1-4; 7 nucleotides line up with TRBD1. This CDR3 is 13 amino acids long. The ends lost 6 bases at V and 4 bases at J; junction bases unmatched: 2. Germline CDR1 and CDR2: ENHRY and SYGVKD. CDR3 DNA: TGTGCCATCAGGGGGGACAGTAATGAAAAACTGTTTTTT. It yields the protein CAIRGDSNEKLFF.

In its sample, this clonotype was seen a few times. The rearrangement links TRBV20-1 to TRBJ2-7; 8 nucleotides match TRBD2. Near its end, the DNA agrees better with TRBJ2-5, so the J call may be wrong. Germline CDR1 and CDR2: DFQATT and SNEGSKA (reference sequence). The CDR3 is 12 residues long. CDR3: CSASLAEETQYF. In nucleotides, the CDR3 is TGCAGTGCTTCACTAGCGGAAGAGACCCAGTACTTC.

V gene TRBV7-9 combines with J gene TRBJ2-1; 11 nucleotides align to TRBD2. CDR3 length: 16 residues. With 7 bases clipped from V and 7 bases from J, the junction kept 12 bases outside the gene matches. Germline values: CDR1 SEHNR, CDR2 FQNEAQ (reference sequence). The chain's CDR3 is CASTWLAGGLRNEQFF. The DNA for the CDR3 is TGTGCCAGCACCTGGTTAGCGGGGGGGCTGAGGAATGAGCAGTTCTTC.